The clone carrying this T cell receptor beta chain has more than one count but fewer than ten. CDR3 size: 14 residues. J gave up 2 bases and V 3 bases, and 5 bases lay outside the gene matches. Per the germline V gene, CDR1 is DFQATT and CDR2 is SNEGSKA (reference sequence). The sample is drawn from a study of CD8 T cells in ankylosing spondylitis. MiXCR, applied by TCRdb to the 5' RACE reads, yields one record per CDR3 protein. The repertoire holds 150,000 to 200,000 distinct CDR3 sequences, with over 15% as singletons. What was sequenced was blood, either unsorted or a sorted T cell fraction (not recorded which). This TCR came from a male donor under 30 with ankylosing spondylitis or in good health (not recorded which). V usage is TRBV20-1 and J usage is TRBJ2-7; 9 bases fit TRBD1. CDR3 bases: TGCAGTGCTAGGGCCGGGACAGGGACCTACGAGCAGTACTTC. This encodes CSARAGTGTYEQYF.